The rows below give T cell receptor beta chains drawn from one sample of a study of blood T cell repertoires in COVID-19. The table came from immunoSEQ multiplex PCR; TCRdb's copy has only in-frame clones and leaves some out. The sample includes some 150,000 clones, around nine tenths of them seen just once. Specimen: peripheral blood. The receptors shown here come from a human donor in a cohort sampled during active COVID-19. The CDR3 runs from the conserved cysteine through the conserved F or W. D genes are given only for firm matches. Clone size is not always given. Where it is, it says once, few, many or a class for expanded clones.

abundance: .
d_gene: .
j_gene: TRBJ1-2
v_gene: TRBV6-2/TRBV6-3
CDR3nt: TGTGCCAGCAGTGCCCGGCAGACAGGTAGAAGCTACACCTTC
CDR3aa: CASSARQTGRSYTF

abundance: once
d_gene: TRBD1
j_gene: TRBJ1-5
v_gene: TRBV7-2
CDR3nt: TGTGCCAGCAGCTCACAGGGGGAGGTTAATCAGCCCCAGCATTTT
CDR3aa: CASSSQGEVNQPQHF

abundance: .
d_gene: .
j_gene: TRBJ2-3
v_gene: TRBV27
CDR3nt: TGTGCCAGCAGTTTCGCCCCGACTAGTTCTCCCACAGATACGCAGTATTTT
CDR3aa: CASSFAPTSSPTDTQYF

abundance: .
d_gene: .
j_gene: TRBJ2-6
v_gene: TRBV2
CDR3nt: TGTGCCACCCTGGAGGGAACGGGGGCCAACGTCCTGACTTTC
CDR3aa: CATLEGTGANVLTF

abundance: .
d_gene: .
j_gene: TRBJ2-1
v_gene: TRBV18
CDR3nt: TGTGCCAGCTCACCCCCTAGCCCCAGAAATGAGCAGTTCTTC
CDR3aa: CASSPPSPRNEQFF

abundance: .
d_gene: .
j_gene: TRBJ1-1
v_gene: TRBV10-3
CDR3nt: TGTGCCATCAGTGAGTCGTTTGTACGGGCTGAAGCTTTCTTT
CDR3aa: CAISESFVRAEAFF

abundance: .
d_gene: .
j_gene: TRBJ2-5
v_gene: TRBV6-6
CDR3nt: TGTGCCAGCAGGCACACGGGCCTAGCCCGGGAGACCCAGTACTTC
CDR3aa: CASRHTGLARETQYF

abundance: once
d_gene: TRBD1
j_gene: TRBJ2-7
v_gene: TRBV7-2
CDR3nt: TGTGCCAGCAGCCCACCGGGACAGGGTTTCTACGAGCAGTACTTC
CDR3aa: CASSPPGQGFYEQYF

abundance: .
d_gene: .
j_gene: TRBJ1-2
v_gene: TRBV19
CDR3nt: TGTGCCAGTAGTATGGCAGGGACGGGAGCTAACTATGGCTACACCTTC
CDR3aa: CASSMAGTGANYGYTF

abundance: .
d_gene: TRBD2
j_gene: TRBJ2-1
v_gene: TRBV5-4
CDR3nt: TGTGCCAGCAGCTTGGGGTCTAGCGGGCTCGGCTACAATGAGCAGTTCTTC
CDR3aa: CASSLGSSGLGYNEQFF

abundance: few
d_gene: .
j_gene: TRBJ2-7
v_gene: TRBV28
CDR3nt: TGTGCCAGCAGTTCCCACAGGATTTCTACCTACGAGCAGTACTTC
CDR3aa: CASSSHRISTYEQYF

abundance: .
d_gene: TRBD2
j_gene: TRBJ2-3
v_gene: TRBV27
CDR3nt: TGTGCCAGCAGTTTAAGACTAGCGGGAGGGCCGGGGGATACAGATACGCAGTATTTT
CDR3aa: CASSLRLAGGPGDTDTQYF

abundance: .
d_gene: TRBD2
j_gene: TRBJ2-1
v_gene: TRBV6-2/TRBV6-3
CDR3nt: TGTGCCAGCAGTTACCCCGCGGGAGGATACAATGAGCAGTTCTTC
CDR3aa: CASSYPAGGYNEQFF

abundance: .
d_gene: TRBD2
j_gene: TRBJ2-1
v_gene: TRBV27
CDR3nt: TGTGCCAGCAGCACGGGACTAGCGGGCCAGTTCTTC
CDR3aa: CASSTGLAGQFF

abundance: .
d_gene: TRBD1
j_gene: TRBJ2-3
v_gene: TRBV28
CDR3nt: TGTGCCAGCAGTCTGCGCAGGGGGACAGATACGCAGTATTTT
CDR3aa: CASSLRRGTDTQYF

abundance: .
d_gene: TRBD1
j_gene: TRBJ2-3
v_gene: TRBV6-5
CDR3nt: TGTGCCAGCAGTTCCTCGGGACAGGGCGTAGATACGCAGTATTTT
CDR3aa: CASSSSGQGVDTQYF

abundance: .
d_gene: .
j_gene: TRBJ2-7
v_gene: TRBV5-8
CDR3nt: TGTGCCAGCAGCTATCACTCCTACGAGCAGTACTTC
CDR3aa: CASSYHSYEQYF

abundance: .
d_gene: TRBD2
j_gene: TRBJ2-3
v_gene: TRBV4-2
CDR3nt: TGTGCCAGCAGCCAGGGACTAGCGGACACAGATACGCAGTATTTT
CDR3aa: CASSQGLADTDTQYF

abundance: .
d_gene: TRBD1
j_gene: TRBJ1-2
v_gene: TRBV28
CDR3nt: TGTGCCAGCAGTCCGGGACAGGGGAGGGTTGTAGGCTACACCTTC
CDR3aa: CASSPGQGRVVGYTF

abundance: .
d_gene: .
j_gene: TRBJ2-7
v_gene: TRBV27
CDR3nt: TGTGCCAGCAGTGAGACTAGTCGACAGGGTATCGGCGAGCAGTACTTC
CDR3aa: CASSETSRQGIGEQYF

abundance: .
d_gene: .
j_gene: TRBJ2-4
v_gene: TRBV7-2
CDR3nt: TGTGCCAGCAAAGAAAGGGGGAGGGACATTCAGTACTTC
CDR3aa: CASKERGRDIQYF

abundance: .
d_gene: .
j_gene: TRBJ2-3
v_gene: TRBV4-2
CDR3nt: TGTGCCAGCAGCCCCCGCGGTGTGAGTACCGGCACAGATACGCAGTATTTT
CDR3aa: CASSPRGVSTGTDTQYF

abundance: .
d_gene: .
j_gene: TRBJ2-7
v_gene: TRBV7-8
CDR3nt: TGTGCCAGCAGCTTAGATACGGGACTTACCCTTGGGCAGTACTTC
CDR3aa: CASSLDTGLTLGQYF

abundance: .
d_gene: TRBD1
j_gene: TRBJ2-1
v_gene: TRBV28
CDR3nt: TGTGCCAGCAGACCGGGACAGTACAATGAGCAGTTCTTC
CDR3aa: CASRPGQYNEQFF

abundance: few
d_gene: .
j_gene: TRBJ1-2
v_gene: TRBV9
CDR3nt: TGTGCCAGCAACCTCTTCGGGGGGAGGGATGGCTACACCTTC
CDR3aa: CASNLFGGRDGYTF

abundance: .
d_gene: TRBD2
j_gene: TRBJ2-5
v_gene: TRBV4-3
CDR3nt: TGCGCCAGCAGCAGCTCTAGCGGGGCCCAAGAGACCCAGTACTTC
CDR3aa: CASSSSSGAQETQYF

abundance: .
d_gene: .
j_gene: TRBJ2-5
v_gene: TRBV3-1/TRBV3-2
CDR3nt: TGTGCCAGCAGCCCTCGCCGCGCAGGGGCGATGGGGACCCAGTACTTC
CDR3aa: CASSPRRAGAMGTQYF

abundance: .
d_gene: TRBD2
j_gene: TRBJ2-1
v_gene: TRBV13
CDR3nt: TGTGCCAGCAGCCGCGGGGTAGCGGGATACAATGAGCAGTTCTTC
CDR3aa: CASSRGVAGYNEQFF

abundance: .
d_gene: TRBD1
j_gene: TRBJ1-4
v_gene: TRBV5-6
CDR3nt: TGTGCCAGCAGCGGTCCGGGACAGCAGCAACTGTTTTTT
CDR3aa: CASSGPGQQQLFF

abundance: once
d_gene: TRBD2
j_gene: TRBJ2-3
v_gene: TRBV20-1
CDR3nt: TGCAGTGCTAGTCGGACTAGCGGGAGGGCCGCAAGGGATACGCAGTATTTT
CDR3aa: CSASRTSGRAARDTQYF

abundance: .
d_gene: TRBD2
j_gene: TRBJ2-5
v_gene: TRBV7-9
CDR3nt: TGTGCCAGCAGCCCCCTAGCGGCAGAGGGGACCCAGTACTTC
CDR3aa: CASSPLAAEGTQYF

abundance: .
d_gene: TRBD2
j_gene: TRBJ2-1
v_gene: TRBV9
CDR3nt: TGTGCCAGCAGCCCAGGGAGGCGGACTAGCGACAATGAGCAGTTCTTC
CDR3aa: CASSPGRRTSDNEQFF

abundance: .
d_gene: TRBD2
j_gene: TRBJ2-5
v_gene: TRBV11-3
CDR3nt: TGTGCCAGCAGCCTCGGGACTAGCGGGAGGGCCGATGAGACCCAGTACTTC
CDR3aa: CASSLGTSGRADETQYF

abundance: .
d_gene: TRBD2
j_gene: TRBJ2-1
v_gene: TRBV5-1
CDR3nt: TGCGCCAGCAGCGTTCCTAGCGGGGGGGAGAATGAGCAGTTCTTC
CDR3aa: CASSVPSGGENEQFF

abundance: .
d_gene: TRBD2
j_gene: TRBJ2-1
v_gene: TRBV6-6
CDR3nt: TGTGCCAGCAGTTACTCTAGCGGGGGGTCCTACAATGAGCAGTTCTTC
CDR3aa: CASSYSSGGSYNEQFF

abundance: .
d_gene: .
j_gene: TRBJ2-1
v_gene: TRBV14
CDR3nt: TGTGCCAGCAGCCAAGAAGGAGACTACCCCTACAATGAGCAGTTCTTC
CDR3aa: CASSQEGDYPYNEQFF

abundance: .
d_gene: TRBD2
j_gene: TRBJ2-1
v_gene: TRBV15
CDR3nt: TGTGCCACCAGCAGAGATTTCGGTCTAGCGGGAGCTGTGTTCTTC
CDR3aa: CATSRDFGLAGAVFF

abundance: .
d_gene: TRBD1
j_gene: TRBJ2-7
v_gene: TRBV4-1
CDR3nt: TGCGCCAGCAGCCAAGGACAGGGAATGCCCTACGAGCAGTACTTC
CDR3aa: CASSQGQGMPYEQYF

abundance: .
d_gene: .
j_gene: TRBJ2-7
v_gene: TRBV5-6
CDR3nt: TGTGCCAGCAGCTCCGTCTACGAGCAGTACTTC
CDR3aa: CASSSVYEQYF

abundance: .
d_gene: .
j_gene: TRBJ2-3
v_gene: TRBV28
CDR3nt: TGTGCCAGCAGTCGGCCAGGCAGCACAGATACGCAGTATTTT
CDR3aa: CASSRPGSTDTQYF

abundance: .
d_gene: TRBD1
j_gene: TRBJ1-1
v_gene: TRBV9
CDR3nt: TGTGCCAGCAGCTCCCCCGGGACAGAAAACACTGAAGCTTTCTTT
CDR3aa: CASSSPGTENTEAFF

abundance: .
d_gene: TRBD2
j_gene: TRBJ2-7
v_gene: TRBV6-5
CDR3nt: TGTGCCAGCAGTTTTCGGACTAGCGGCGGCGAGCAGTACTTC
CDR3aa: CASSFRTSGGEQYF

abundance: once
d_gene: .
j_gene: TRBJ1-1
v_gene: TRBV6-6
CDR3nt: TGTGCCAGCAGCCACGGGGGGACACGGGGGGACACTGAAGCTTTCTTT
CDR3aa: CASSHGGTRGDTEAFF

abundance: .
d_gene: .
j_gene: TRBJ2-7
v_gene: TRBV30
CDR3nt: TGTGCCTGGAGGACAGCGCCCTCCTACGAGCAGTACTTC
CDR3aa: CAWRTAPSYEQYF

abundance: .
d_gene: .
j_gene: TRBJ2-3
v_gene: TRBV18
CDR3nt: TGTGCCAGCTCACCCTCCCGAGGAGATACGCAGTATTTT
CDR3aa: CASSPSRGDTQYF

abundance: .
d_gene: .
j_gene: TRBJ2-1
v_gene: TRBV6-6
CDR3nt: TGTGCCAGCAGGAGTAGATACAATGAGCAGTTCTTC
CDR3aa: CASRSRYNEQFF

abundance: .
d_gene: .
j_gene: TRBJ1-1
v_gene: TRBV5-5
CDR3nt: TGTGCCAGCAGCTTTGAGGAAACTTGGGACACTGAAGCTTTCTTT
CDR3aa: CASSFEETWDTEAFF

abundance: .
d_gene: TRBD1
j_gene: TRBJ1-3
v_gene: TRBV18
CDR3nt: TGTGCCAGCTCACTTCGGACAGGACAGAGCTCTGGAAACACCATATATTTT
CDR3aa: CASSLRTGQSSGNTIYF

abundance: once
d_gene: .
j_gene: TRBJ2-2
v_gene: TRBV4-3
CDR3nt: TGCGCCAGCAGCCAGGACAGCGCTACCGGGGAGCTGTTTTTT
CDR3aa: CASSQDSATGELFF

abundance: .
d_gene: TRBD1
j_gene: TRBJ2-2
v_gene: TRBV9
CDR3nt: TGTGCCAGCAGTCCGGGACAGGTCACCGGGGAGCTGTTTTTT
CDR3aa: CASSPGQVTGELFF